This T cell receptor beta chain comes out of a study of shared clonotypes between healthy human individuals. The CDR3 has 14 residues. Germline V lookup: CDR1 LGHNA, CDR2 YNFKEQ. V was trimmed by 0 bases and J by 2 bases, leaving 8 bases between them. About this clone: As yet, its antigen is unknown.

Some clones are missing from TCRdb's copy, which holds only in-frame ones; the method was immunoSEQ multiplex PCR. The repertoire holds hundreds of thousands of clones, with about 85% as singletons. Points from the study as a whole: In this cohort, only blood was sampled, and tissue repertoires likely differ.

This chain links TRBV4-2 with TRBJ2-7; no reliable D call. Source material: PBMCs. This TCR was recovered from a woman aged 40 to 49 in good health. Some clones in this sample may be carry-over from other donors' samples. The CDR3 here is CASSQDPLAYEQYF. CDR3 in DNA: TGTGCCAGCAGCCAAGACCCATTAGCCTACGAGCAGTACTTC.